The 18 T cell receptor beta chains presented below share a single source sample, sequenced in a study of T cell responses to AZD1222 COVID-19 vaccine. Profiling relied on immunoSEQ multiplex PCR, and the TCRdb table lists in-frame clones only, not all of them. The sample has approximately 90,000 clones; over 75% are singletons. The sample in question was peripheral blood, obtained on day 0 of AZD1222 vaccination. Receptors were obtained from an adult in good health.

The rearrangement links TRBV11-1 to TRBJ2-1, with 9 bases that match TRBD2. V trimming: 0 bases; J trimming: 7 bases; junction bases outside the gene matches: 13. This CDR3 region has 18 residues. CDR1 is SGHAT, CDR2 FQDESV, per germline (reference sequence). The CDR3 nucleotides are TGTGCCAGCAGCTTAGCGTTTAGTAGCGGGGGAGGGGGTAATGAGCAGTTCTTC. It specifies CASSLAFSSGGGGNEQFF.

The V and J genes are TRBV27 and TRBJ1-1; D call uncertain. With 8 bases removed from V and 4 bases from J, the gap between germline ends came to 14 bases. This CDR3 contains 13 residues. CDR1 MNHEY and CDR2 SMNVEV come from the germline V gene (reference sequence). The chain's CDR3 is CASGTGMGTEAFF. The DNA of the CDR3 is TGTGCCAGCGGAACTGGGATGGGCACTGAAGCTTTCTTT.

V gene TRBV29-1 combines with J gene TRBJ2-5; 9 nucleotides match TRBD2. Unmatched junction bases numbered 4, after V lost 7 bases and J lost 4 bases. Germline V lookup: CDR1 SQVTM, CDR2 ANQGSEA. There are 12 residues in the CDR3. The CDR3: CSAGLAGETQYF. Here the CDR3 DNA reads TGCAGCGCGGGACTAGCTGGAGAGACCCAGTACTTC.

This chain links TRBV7-3 with TRBJ1-1; a weak D match, TRBD1 (5 bases). The CDR3 loop spans 16 amino acids. Trimming removed 2 bases at V and 1 base at J, with 14 bases between. CDR1 and CDR2 from the germline V gene are SGHTA and FQGTGA. The CDR3 bases are TGTGCCAGCAGCTTAGTAGTTTTGGGGGGGAACACTGAAGCTTTCTTT. Amino acids: CASSLVVLGGNTEAFF.

The J gene is TRBJ2-2, the V gene TRBV3-1 (or the pseudogene TRBV3-2); D is possibly TRBD2 (5 bases). The CDR3 runs 15 residues. V lost 4 bases, J lost 4 bases, and 13 bases lay in between. Germline V lookup: CDR1 LGHDT, CDR2 YNNKEL (reference sequence). The CDR3 bases are TGTGCCAGCAGCCTCAACGGGGTAGGCACCGGGGAGCTGTTTTTT. It translates to CASSLNGVGTGELFF.

The rearrangement links TRBV3-1 (or the pseudogene TRBV3-2) to TRBJ2-7; perhaps D is TRBD1 or TRBD2 (5 bases each). CDR3 length equals 12 residues. V lost 0 bases, J lost 11 bases, and 11 bases lay in between. Germline CDR1 is LGHDT and CDR2 is YNNKEL (reference sequence). CDR3 amino acids: CASSQEKGSKYF. CDR3 bases: TGTGCCAGCAGCCAAGAAAAGGGGAGTAAGTACTTC.

The rearrangement uses TRBV6-5 and TRBJ2-5; 7 bases align to TRBD1. The germline CDR1 and CDR2 sequences are MNHEY and SVGAGI. The CDR3 spans 15 residues. The J segment lost 2 bases and the V segment lost 0 bases, leaving 3 bases of the junction unmatched. DNA of the CDR3: TGTGCCAGCAGTTACTCGGGACAGAAGCAAGAGACCCAGTACTTC. Translating gives CASSYSGQKQETQYF.

Here the CDR3 DNA reads TGTGCCAGCAGCCTTCGGAACAGGGGGCGATATGAAAAACTGTTTTTT. It encodes CASSLRNRGRYEKLFF. V gene TRBV5-4 combines with J gene TRBJ1-4, with 9 bases aligning to TRBD1. This CDR3 contains 16 residues. Germline lookup yields CDR1 SGHNT and CDR2 YYREEE (reference sequence). J gave up 6 bases and V 4 bases, and 10 bases lay outside the gene matches.

The chain is built from TRBV4-2 and TRBJ2-3, with 7 bases matching TRBD1. Germline V lookup: CDR1 LGHNA, CDR2 YNFKEQ. This CDR3 spans 18 amino acids. V was clipped by 0 bases and J by 0 bases; unmatched bases: 9. Here the CDR3 reads CASSQDVLRGLSTDTQYF. The CDR3 nucleotides are TGTGCCAGCAGCCAAGATGTTTTGAGGGGGCTAAGCACAGATACGCAGTATTTT.

This CDR3 reads CASSKRDRVYEQYF. The CDR3 DNA reads as TGTGCCAGCAGTAAGCGGGACAGAGTATACGAGCAGTACTTC. The rearrangement joins TRBV25-1 to TRBJ2-7; D is tentatively TRBD1 or TRBD2 (7 bases each). Trimming took 5 bases from V and 4 from J, leaving 15 bases between them. The germline gives CDR1 MGHDK, CDR2 SYGVNS. The CDR3 runs 14 residues.

The chain employs TRBV4-1 and TRBJ2-5; TRBD2 is a possible D gene (6 bases). Germline CDR1 reads MGHRA; CDR2 reads YSYEKL. The V and J ends lost 7 bases and 1 base respectively, with 13 bases between them. CDR3 length: 14 amino acids. DNA of the CDR3: TGCGCCAGCACTCCCCCGGGACTCCAAGAGACCCAGTACTTC. Residues: CASTPPGLQETQYF.

The chain is built from TRBV12-3 or TRBV12-4 and TRBJ1-2, with D maybe TRBD1 (5 bases). The CDR3 sequence is 13 residues long. In DNA, the CDR3 is TGTGCGATCAGCACCCCAGGGAGGTATGGCTACACCTTC. Translation: CAISTPGRYGYTF.

This rearrangement joins TRBV12-3 or TRBV12-4 to TRBJ1-1, with D hard to call. The CDR3 sequence is 13 residues long. Trimming took off 0 bases at V and 1 base at J, with 3 bases between the two ends. In nucleotides, the CDR3 is TGTGCCAGCAGTTTAGCGGAGAACACTGAAGCTTTCTTT. Amino acid sequence: CASSLAENTEAFF.

The rearrangement links TRBV6-2 or TRBV6-3 to TRBJ2-2; D not resolved. Trimming left V 2 bases short and J 5 bases short, with 3 bases between. Germline V lookup: CDR1 MNHEY, CDR2 SVGEGT. The CDR3 sequence is 12 residues long. CDR3 DNA sequence: TGTGCCAGCAGTTACACTACCGGGGAGCTGTTTTTT. Amino acid sequence: CASSYTTGELFF.

The chain combines TRBV3-1 (or the pseudogene TRBV3-2) with TRBJ2-1; D gene ambiguous. This CDR3 is 11 amino acids long. CDR1 and CDR2 from the germline V gene are LGHDT and YNNKEL (reference sequence). Trimming pared 2 bases from V and 8 bases from J, leaving 4 bases between. The CDR3 nucleotides are TGTGCCAGCAGCCAAACGGATGAGCAGTTCTTC. It translates to CASSQTDEQFF.

CDR3 DNA: TGTGCCAGCAGCTTAGGGGGGGCATCGGAGAATCTCTATGGCTACACCTTC. Its translation is CASSLGGASENLYGYTF. This sequence joins TRBV7-9 and TRBJ1-2, with D possibly TRBD1 on 6 matching bases. Trimming took off 1 base at V and 4 bases at J, with 19 bases between the two ends. The CDR3 consists of 17 residues. Germline assignment: CDR1 SEHNR and CDR2 FQNEAQ (reference sequence).

The V and J genes are TRBV27 and TRBJ1-3, with D hard to call. The V end lost 2 bases, the J end lost 0 bases, and 14 bases lay between the germline ends. There are 17 residues in the CDR3. Germline lookup yields CDR1 MNHEY and CDR2 SMNVEV (reference sequence). The CDR3 here is CASSLLLLMPSGNTIYF. The CDR3 nucleotides read TGTGCCAGCAGTTTACTCCTCCTTATGCCCTCTGGAAACACCATATATTTT.

V is TRBV5-1 and J is TRBJ2-7; 9 positions match TRBD2. CDR3 size: 15 residues. Germline V gene data show CDR1 as SGHRS and CDR2 as YFSETQ. The trim removed 4 bases at V and 2 bases at J, leaving 7 bases unmatched. The chain's CDR3 is CASSLQGLAAYEQYF. In DNA form, the CDR3 reads TGCGCCAGCAGCCTTCAGGGACTAGCAGCCTACGAGCAGTACTTC.